This TCR beta chain is drawn from a study of regulatory T cells in long-lasting Graves disease. Study details: Patients with persistent Graves' disease had over 5 years of antithyroid drugs and persistent TSH receptor antibodies.

This CDR3 region has 17 residues. V dropped 1 base and J dropped 6; count of bases not matched to a gene: 13. The germline V gene encodes CDR1 LGHDT and CDR2 YNNKEL (reference sequence). Time point reported: persistent/refractory GD, antithyroid drugs over 5 years with positive TRAb. PBMC RNA was the source of the TCR library. iRepertoire HTBI primers and Arm-PCR of CDR3 regions built TCR beta libraries. TCRdb re-analysed the multiplex PCR reads in MiXCR, keeping a single row per CDR3 protein. The sample includes 300,000 to 500,000 distinct CDR3 sequences, 20% of them seen just once. The clonotype was recovered from a female donor with Graves disease. The J gene is TRBJ2-7, the V gene TRBV3-1; 9 nucleotides agree with TRBD2. Sequencing used peripheral blood mononuclear cells (PBMCs), obtained when the disease was refractory, from a patient treated with antithyroid drugs. The CDR3 sequence is CASSQVSLAGRVSEQYF. The CDR3 DNA reads TGTGCCAGCAGCCAAGTATCGCTAGCGGGACGGGTAAGCGAGCAGTACTTC.